What follows is one TCR beta chain and its context. Its cognate antigen is unknown. The table came from immunoSEQ multiplex PCR; TCRdb's copy has only in-frame clones and leaves some out. The data contain 100,000 to 150,000 clones, more than 80% of them singletons. CDR3 length equals 17 residues. Trimming took off 0 bases at V and 3 bases at J, with 15 bases between the two ends. The germline V gene has CDR1 LGHDT and CDR2 YNNKEL (reference sequence). Second-dose schedules of about 4 or about 12 weeks were combined. This sample stems from a study of T cell responses to AZD1222 COVID-19 vaccine. Study-wide results and limits: Baseline serostatus was positive in only six AZD1222 recipients.

The sequencing here drew on peripheral blood, taken 28 days after the second AZD1222 dose. The TCR originated in an adult who received the AZD1222 COVID-19 vaccine. The chain couples TRBV3-1 (or the pseudogene TRBV3-2) to TRBJ1-5, with D possibly TRBD1 on 5 matching bases. CDR3 amino acids: CASSQDGRGLVNQPQHF. DNA for the CDR3: TGTGCCAGCAGCCAAGACGGAAGGGGCCTCGTCAATCAGCCCCAGCATTTT.